Following are 21 T cell receptor beta chains from one sample sequenced in a study of OX40 agonist ivuxolimab in advanced cancers. Sequenced by immunoSEQ multiplex PCR; TCRdb stores in-frame clones only, minus some. The sample contains roughly 30,000 clones, more than 85% of which appear only once. The sample consisted of CD4+ or CD8+ T cells sorted from blood, taken in a trial of the OX40 agonist ivuxolimab. The receptors stem from an adult with an advanced solid tumor such as melanoma, head and neck, liver or kidney cancer.

J is TRBJ2-7 and V is TRBV6-5; weak D call: TRBD1 (5 bases). Per the germline V gene, CDR1 is MNHEY and CDR2 is SVGAGI. This CDR3 is built from 13 residues. The ends were cut back, 2 bases at V and 2 bases at J, with 7 bases in the middle. The CDR3 DNA reads as TGTGCCAGCAGTTACGGGGCGGCCTACGAGCAGTACTTC. Translating it yields CASSYGAAYEQYF.

The gene calls are TRBV5-4 and TRBJ1-1; TRBD1 is a possible D gene (5 bases). Germline CDR1 SGHNT, CDR2 YYREEE (reference sequence). The CDR3 sequence is 11 residues long. Trimming stripped 10 bases from V and 7 bases from J, with 14 bases between. CDR3 sequence reads: CAYDPQGEAFF. In DNA form, the CDR3 reads TGTGCCTACGACCCCCAGGGTGAAGCTTTCTTT.

The chain combines TRBV27 with TRBJ2-1, with TRBD1 matching over 9 bases. Germline assignment: CDR1 MNHEY and CDR2 SMNVEV (reference sequence). The CDR3 has 14 amino acids. J lost 8 bases, V lost 5 bases, and 7 bases had no gene match. The CDR3 DNA reads as TGTGCCAGCAGTCGAGGACAGGGGTGGGATGAGCAGTTCTTC. Its protein product is CASSRGQGWDEQFF.

Remarks on this clone: One junction end does not reproduce the germline sequence, and a read error may be involved. This chain joins TRBV5-4 and TRBJ2-7; 9 positions match TRBD2. Germline loops: CDR1 SGHNT, CDR2 YYREEE (reference sequence). The CDR3 sequence is 15 residues long. CDR3 residues: CASSGGASGAYEQCF. In DNA, the CDR3 is TGTGCCAGCAGCGGCGGGGCTAGCGGGGCCTACGAGCAGTGCTTC.

This rearrangement joins TRBV27 to TRBJ2-1; D gene unclear. V was shortened by 5 bases and J by 7 bases, with 9 bases between the two germline ends. Per germline, CDR1 MNHEY and CDR2 SMNVEV (reference sequence). This CDR3 has 12 residues. The CDR3 reads CASSPMWNEQFF. CDR3 nucleotides: TGTGCCAGCAGTCCCATGTGGAATGAGCAGTTCTTC.

V and J are TRBV13 and TRBJ2-3; no clear D gene. The CDR3 has 14 residues. Trimming shortened V by 0 bases and J by 1 base, and 5 bases separated the two germline ends. Germline CDR1 reads PRHDT; CDR2 reads FYEKMQ (reference sequence). Here the CDR3 reads CASSLGPRTDTQYF. The CDR3 coding sequence is TGTGCCAGCAGCTTAGGGCCTCGCACAGATACGCAGTATTTT. The full variable domain, its missing parts supplied by reference TRBV13 and TRBJ2-3, is AAGVIQSPRHLIKEKRETATLKCYPIPRHDTVYWYQQGPGQDPQFLISFYEKMQSDKGSIPDRFSAQQFSDYHSELNMSSLELGDSALYFCASSLGPRTDTQYFGPGTRLTVL.

V gene TRBV7-8 combines with J gene TRBJ2-1, with 13 nucleotides matching TRBD2. Germline-derived CDR1 and CDR2 are SGHVS and FQNEAQ. This CDR3 spans 17 amino acids. The J segment lost 5 bases and the V segment lost 6 bases, leaving 10 bases of the junction unmatched. The CDR3 sequence is CASRVSGTSGTNNEQFF. For the CDR3, the DNA is TGTGCCAGCAGGGTGAGCGGGACTAGCGGGACAAACAATGAGCAGTTCTTC.

The CDR3 coding sequence is TGTGCCATCGGAGGGGGCGCGAGCACTGAAGCTTTCTTT. Its translation is CAIGGGASTEAFF. The chain uses TRBV10-3 and TRBJ1-1; 7 bases agree with TRBD1. The CDR3 extends over 13 amino acids. CDR1 ENHRY and CDR2 SYGVKD come from the germline V gene. With 8 bases clipped from V and 4 bases from J, the junction kept 7 bases outside the gene matches.

The rearrangement joins TRBV7-6 to TRBJ2-1; TRBD2 aligns across 7 bases. This CDR3 is built from 15 residues. J lost 2 bases, V lost 4 bases, and 5 bases had no gene match. In germline, CDR1 is SGHVS, CDR2 FNYEAQ. CDR3 nucleotide sequence: TGTGCCAGCAGCTCCACGGGAGGACCCTACAATGAGCAGTTCTTC. The encoded protein is CASSSTGGPYNEQFF.

The chain uses TRBV19 and TRBJ1-1, with 9 bases lining up with TRBD1. V lost 6 bases to trimming and J lost 8 bases; unmatched junction nucleotides: 7. CDR3 length equals 13 residues. In germline, CDR1 is LNHDA, CDR2 SQIVND (reference sequence). The CDR3 nucleotides are TGTGCCAGTAGGGAGACAGGGGGTATCGAAGCTTTCTTT. This translates into CASRETGGIEAFF.

V and J are TRBV13 and TRBJ2-4, with TRBD1 identical over 8 bases. Germline lookup yields CDR1 PRHDT and CDR2 FYEKMQ (reference sequence). This CDR3 comprises 14 residues. V dropped 5 bases and J dropped 5; count of bases not matched to a gene: 5. The CDR3 DNA is TGTGCCAGCAGCCCAGGGGGCCCAGAAAACATTCAGTACTTC. This gives the protein CASSPGGPENIQYF.

The chain has TRBV11-2 and TRBJ2-1; D gene unclear. CDR3 size: 15 residues. V was clipped by 0 bases and J by 6 bases, with 12 bases between them. CDR1 is SGHAT, CDR2 FQNNGV, per germline. Written as DNA, the CDR3 is TGTGCCAGCAGCTTAGATGCCAGGTACGGCAATGAGCAGTTCTTC. Translation gives CASSLDARYGNEQFF. The whole variable domain, remainder taken from reference TRBV11-2 and TRBJ2-1, is EAGVAQSPRYKIIEKRQSVAFWCNPISGHATLYWYQQILGQGPKLLIQFQNNGVVDDSQLPKDRFSAERLKGVDSTLKIQPAKLEDSAVYLCASSLDARYGNEQFFGPGTRLTVL.

A single count supports this clone. This chain links TRBV27 with TRBJ2-3; D gene uncertain. The CDR3 totals 14 residues. Trimming stripped 5 bases from V and 6 bases from J, with 15 bases between. Germline V lookup: CDR1 MNHEY, CDR2 SMNVEV (reference sequence). CDR3 region: CASSPRTTLDTQYF. CDR3 in DNA: TGTGCCAGCAGTCCCCGGACCACGCTGGATACGCAGTATTTT.

J is TRBJ1-2 and V is TRBV11-2, with D perhaps matching TRBD1 (5 bases). The CDR3 contains 13 residues. The V end lost 2 bases, the J end lost 8 bases, and 12 bases lay between the germline ends. The germline CDR1 and CDR2 sequences are SGHAT and FQNNGV. The DNA of the CDR3 is TGTGCCAGCAGCTTACAGGGTTGGGAGGGCTACACCTTC. This sequence encodes CASSLQGWEGYTF.

The chain links TRBV27 to TRBJ1-5, with 9 bases fitting TRBD1. V shed 6 bases and J 7 bases; nucleotides not matched to a gene: 7. The germline V gene encodes CDR1 MNHEY and CDR2 SMNVEV (reference sequence). The length of the CDR3 is 14 residues. The CDR3 region has the DNA TGTGCCAGCAGCTTGGGGACAGGGATACAGCCCCAGCATTTT. Translated: CASSLGTGIQPQHF.

The chain uses TRBV5-1 and TRBJ1-1; D perhaps matches TRBD1 (5 bases). Trimming took 3 bases from V and 7 from J, leaving 16 bases between them. This CDR3 is 14 amino acids long. The germline V gene has CDR1 SGHRS and CDR2 YFSETQ. CDR3 residues: CASSSWTGTGEAFF. The CDR3 nucleotides read TGCGCCAGCAGCTCATGGACCGGGACGGGTGAAGCTTTCTTT.

V usage is TRBV9 and J usage is TRBJ2-1, with a possible D match to TRBD2 (6 bases). Germline CDR1 SGDLS, CDR2 YYNGEE. V lost 4 bases to trimming and J lost 7 bases, with 21 bases between them. The CDR3 runs to 16 residues. DNA of the CDR3: TGTGCCAGCAGCCCGCGAGGTGGCGCGGGAAGAAATGAGCAGTTCTTC. It yields the protein CASSPRGGAGRNEQFF.

The V call is TRBV2, the J call TRBJ2-7; TRBD2 matches at 9 bases. The junction had 6 bases not matched to a gene; V was cut back by 3 bases and J by 3 bases. Germline V gene data show CDR1 as SNHLY and CDR2 as FYNNEI. The CDR3 covers 15 residues. The CDR3 loop is CASSDGTSRYYEQYF. The CDR3 DNA follows: TGTGCCAGCAGTGATGGGACTAGCCGATACTACGAGCAGTACTTC.

This chain joins TRBV7-9 and TRBJ2-7, with D maybe TRBD2 (7 bases). CDR3 length: 13 residues. Germline assignment: CDR1 SEHNR and CDR2 FQNEAQ (reference sequence). V shed 3 bases and J shed 7 bases, with 13 bases lying between them. The CDR3 coding sequence is TGTGCCAGCAGCTTTGGAGGGGGAGGGGAGCAGTACTTC. Translated: CASSFGGGGEQYF.

The V call is TRBV6-5, the J call TRBJ2-7, with 14 bases matching TRBD2. Germline CDR1 reads MNHEY; CDR2 reads SVGAGI. CDR3 length: 15 residues. Losses at the gene ends were 0 bases for V and 6 bases for J; bases not matched to a gene: 1. CDR3 coding DNA: TGTGCCAGCAGTTACTCGGGACTAGCGGGAGTCGAGCAGTACTTC. This gives the protein CASSYSGLAGVEQYF.

This clone was counted once. V is TRBV7-9 and J is TRBJ1-5; possible D gene TRBD1, 5 bases. CDR1 SEHNR and CDR2 FQNEAQ come from the germline V gene (reference sequence). The CDR3 spans 14 residues. Between the trimmed V and J ends, which lost 4 bases and 7 bases, there was a span of 14 bases. CDR3 nucleotide sequence: TGTGCCAGCAGCTCCACGTCAGGGACCCAGCCCCAGCATTTT. Its translation: CASSSTSGTQPQHF.